This T cell receptor (beta chain) was recorded in a study of T cell clonotyping in hematopoietic cell transplantation. TCRdb's copy holds only in-frame clones and misses some; the assay was immunoSEQ multiplex PCR. The data show around 80,000 clones, 90% to 96% seen once. This sample's time point: recipient sample about 28 days before transplant, after cytoreduction. The CDR3 is 13 amino acids. Germline V CDR1 and CDR2: MNHEY, SVGAGI. Trimming took off 5 bases at V and 0 bases at J, with 8 bases between the two ends. The receptor comes from a woman in her fifties or sixties with acute myeloid leukemia. Some clones in this sample may be carry-over from other donors' samples. The sample consisted of peripheral blood mononuclear cells, taken before stem cell transplant. The chain employs TRBV6-5 and TRBJ2-7; D perhaps matches TRBD1 (6 bases). CDR3 coding DNA: TGTGCCAGCAGTCGGGACATCTCCTACGAGCAGTACTTC. As protein: CASSRDISYEQYF.